Here is one T cell receptor beta chain with its context. The entry originates in a study of cytomegalovirus exposure and HLA in healthy donors. In the PCR, 60 Vbeta and 13 Jbeta primers were used. Profiling relied on immunoSEQ multiplex PCR, and the TCRdb table lists in-frame clones only, not all of them. Of fewer than 130,000 clones detected, around two thirds appear once; the ten largest clones hold 2.6%. This receptor was obtained from a man aged 50-60 years in good health and CMV-seropositive. The sample comprised PBMCs.

Written as DNA, the CDR3 is TGCAGCGTAGCAAAATGGACAGTGTGTTGGTACGAGCAGTACTTC. It encodes CSVAKWTVCWYEQYF. This rearrangement joins TRBV29-1 to TRBJ2-7; tentative D call: TRBD1 (6 bases). CDR3 length equals 15 residues. V lost 6 bases to trimming and J lost 4 bases, with 22 bases between them. Germline values: CDR1 SQVTM, CDR2 ANQGSEA.